Below are 12 T cell receptor beta chains sequenced from a single sample in a study of blood T cell repertoires in COVID-19. Measured with immunoSEQ multiplex PCR; TCRdb has only the in-frame clones, and not every one. Of about 250,000 clones in the sample, 86% are singletons; the top ten hold 5.5% to 6.5%. The specimen was peripheral blood. The receptors shown here come from a woman of 80 years or more with COVID-19, enrolled during active disease.

CDR3 nucleotide sequence: TGCGCCAGCAGCCAAGACGGGAGCTCCTATAATTCACCCCTCCACTTT. Its protein product is CASSQDGSSYNSPLHF. The rearrangement uses TRBV4-1 and TRBJ1-6; D call uncertain. CDR3 length equals 16 residues. V lost 0 bases and J 0 bases, leaving 6 bases between the germline ends. Per the germline V gene, CDR1 is MGHRA and CDR2 is YSYEKL.

The genes are TRBV6-2 or TRBV6-3 and TRBJ1-1; TRBD1 matches 8 bases. Germline lookup yields CDR1 MNHEY and CDR2 SVGEGT. The CDR3 runs to 19 residues. V shed 5 bases and J 6 bases; nucleotides not matched to a gene: 23. CDR3 amino acids: CASSTAQGASLVVVAEAFF. The DNA of the CDR3 is TGTGCCAGCAGTACCGCCCAGGGGGCTTCGTTGGTTGTAGTGGCTGAAGCTTTCTTT.

This chain uses TRBV6-5 with TRBJ1-3; TRBD1 matches at 9 bases. With 4 bases clipped from V and 4 bases from J, the junction kept 5 bases outside the gene matches. There are 15 residues in the CDR3. CDR1 and CDR2 (germline): MNHEY, SVGAGI. CDR3 nucleotide sequence: TGTGCCAGCAGTTTCACAGGGGGCTCAGGAAACACCATATATTTT. Translated: CASSFTGGSGNTIYF.

The gene calls are TRBV10-2 and TRBJ1-1; a weak D match, TRBD1 (6 bases). CDR3 length equals 12 residues. V was cut by 6 bases and J by 5 bases, with 10 bases left in between. Germline lookup yields CDR1 WSHSY and CDR2 SAAADI. The CDR3 DNA sequence: TGCGCCAGCAGCATACAGGGAACTGAAGCTTTCTTT. Its protein product is CASSIQGTEAFF.

The chain has TRBV10-1 and TRBJ1-5; TRBD1 might be the D (5 bases). V dropped 7 bases and J dropped 1 base, with 23 bases sitting between them. The CDR3 spans 18 residues. Germline V gene data show CDR1 as WNHNN and CDR2 as SYGVQD (reference sequence). The CDR3 here is CASTPERWMGGSNQPQHF. The DNA for the CDR3 is TGCGCCAGCACCCCCGAGAGGTGGATGGGGGGGAGCAATCAGCCCCAGCATTTT.

This chain connects TRBV30 to TRBJ1-5; no firm D call. The germline gives CDR1 GTSNPN, CDR2 SVGIG (reference sequence). The CDR3 spans 13 residues. With 2 bases removed from V and 5 bases from J, the gap between germline ends came to 10 bases. The CDR3 here is CAWSPFSDQPQHF. CDR3 coding DNA: TGTGCCTGGAGTCCATTTAGTGATCAGCCCCAGCATTTT.

The chain recombines TRBV6-6 with TRBJ2-3; 12 bases align to TRBD2. Trimming took 6 bases from V and 3 from J; bases not matched to a gene: 7. In germline, CDR1 is MNHNY, CDR2 SVGAGI (reference sequence). The CDR3 has 16 residues. CDR3: CASSTRLAGATDTQYF. In nucleotides, the CDR3 is TGTGCCAGCAGCACCAGACTAGCGGGGGCGACAGATACGCAGTATTTT.

The rearrangement uses TRBV5-1 and TRBJ1-4, with TRBD1 as a possible D gene (6 bases). The CDR3 length is 16 residues. CDR1 and CDR2 from the germline V gene are SGHRS and YFSETQ. The V end was cut by 4 bases, the J end by 6 bases, with 19 bases between. CDR3 protein: CASSPPGPGGDEKLFF. The CDR3 DNA follows: TGCGCCAGCAGCCCCCCCGGGCCGGGGGGCGATGAAAAACTGTTTTTT.

This clone was seen more than once but under ten times. Other DNA sequences in the same sample also yield this CDR3. The chain uses TRBV2 and TRBJ2-5, with 11 nucleotides matching TRBD2. The CDR3 is 16 residues long. Germline lookup yields CDR1 SNHLY and CDR2 FYNNEI. Germline trimming cut 1 base from V and 1 base from J; bases unmatched to any gene: 2. The CDR3 nucleotides are TGTGCCAGCAGTGAAGGGCTAGCGGGGGGCCAAGAGACCCAGTACTTC. This translates into CASSEGLAGGQETQYF.

CDR3 in DNA: TGTGCCAGCAGCCAAGCCGTAGTGAATTCACCCCTCCACTTT. This translates into CASSQAVVNSPLHF. The V and J genes are TRBV3-1 (or the pseudogene TRBV3-2) and TRBJ1-6; D gene ambiguous. Germline V gene data show CDR1 as LGHDT and CDR2 as YNNKEL (reference sequence). There are 14 residues in the CDR3. Trimming left V 1 base short and J 7 bases short, with 8 bases between.

The chain has TRBV15 and TRBJ1-5, with TRBD1 identical over 7 bases. Germline lookup yields CDR1 LNHNV and CDR2 YYDKDF (reference sequence). This CDR3 contains 17 residues. V lost 1 base, J lost 6 bases, and 12 bases stayed unmatched. CDR3 region: CATSRVQGVAGIQPQHF. The CDR3 nucleotides read TGTGCCACCAGCAGAGTTCAGGGGGTAGCAGGGATTCAGCCCCAGCATTTT. Full variable domain (outside the CDR3, taken from reference TRBV15 and TRBJ1-5): DAMVIQNPRYQVTQFGKPVTLSCSQTLNHNVMYWYQQKSSQAPKLLFHYYDKDFNNEADTPDNFQSRRPNTSFCFLDIRSPGLGDTAMYLCATSRVQGVAGIQPQHFGDGTRLSIL.

The chain joins TRBV25-1 to TRBJ1-1; TRBD1 aligns across 8 bases. In germline, CDR1 is MGHDK, CDR2 SYGVNS. V shed 6 bases and J 6 bases; nucleotides not matched to a gene: 9. The CDR3 is made up of 14 amino acids. For the CDR3, the DNA is TGTGCCAGCAGGGGGGCAGGGGGCAGCGCTGAAGCTTTCTTT. This gives the protein CASRGAGGSAEAFF. The full variable domain, in which reference TRBV25-1 and TRBJ1-1 provide the parts outside the CDR3, is EADIYQTPRYLVIGTGKKITLECSQTMGHDKMYWYQQDPGMELHLIHYSYGVNSTEKGDLSSESTVSRIRTEHFPLTLESARPSHTSQYLCASRGAGGSAEAFFGQGTRLTVV.